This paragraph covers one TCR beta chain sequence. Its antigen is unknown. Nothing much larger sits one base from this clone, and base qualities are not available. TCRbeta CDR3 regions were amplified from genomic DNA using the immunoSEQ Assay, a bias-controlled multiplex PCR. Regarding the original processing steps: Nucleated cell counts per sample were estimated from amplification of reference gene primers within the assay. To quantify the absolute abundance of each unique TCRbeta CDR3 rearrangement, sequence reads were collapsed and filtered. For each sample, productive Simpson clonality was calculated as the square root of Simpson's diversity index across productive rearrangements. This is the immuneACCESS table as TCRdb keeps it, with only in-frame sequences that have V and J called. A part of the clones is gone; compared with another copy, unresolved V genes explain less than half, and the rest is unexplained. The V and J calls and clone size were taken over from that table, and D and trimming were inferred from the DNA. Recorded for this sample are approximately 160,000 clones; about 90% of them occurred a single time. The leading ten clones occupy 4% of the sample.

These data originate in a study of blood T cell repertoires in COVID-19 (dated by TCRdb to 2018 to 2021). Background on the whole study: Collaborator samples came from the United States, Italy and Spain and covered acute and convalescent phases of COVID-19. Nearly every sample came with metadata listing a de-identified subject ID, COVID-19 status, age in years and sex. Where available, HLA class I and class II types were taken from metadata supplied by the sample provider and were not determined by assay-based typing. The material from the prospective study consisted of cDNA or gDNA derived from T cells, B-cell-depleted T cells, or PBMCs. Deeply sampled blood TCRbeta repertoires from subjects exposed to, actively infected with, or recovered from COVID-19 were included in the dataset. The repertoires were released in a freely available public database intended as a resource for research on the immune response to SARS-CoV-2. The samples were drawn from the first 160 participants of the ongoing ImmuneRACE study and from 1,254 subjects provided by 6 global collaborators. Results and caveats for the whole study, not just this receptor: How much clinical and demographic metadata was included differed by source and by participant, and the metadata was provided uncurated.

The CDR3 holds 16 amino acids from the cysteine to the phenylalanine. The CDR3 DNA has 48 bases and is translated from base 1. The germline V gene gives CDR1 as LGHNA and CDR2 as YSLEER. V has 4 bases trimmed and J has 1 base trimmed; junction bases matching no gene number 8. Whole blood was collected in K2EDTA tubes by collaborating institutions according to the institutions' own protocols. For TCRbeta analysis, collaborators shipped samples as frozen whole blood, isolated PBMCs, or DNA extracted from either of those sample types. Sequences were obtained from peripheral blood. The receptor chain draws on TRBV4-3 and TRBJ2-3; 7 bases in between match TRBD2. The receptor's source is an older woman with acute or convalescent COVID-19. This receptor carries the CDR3 CASSLSGAGRTDTQYF. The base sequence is TGCGCCAGCAGCCTCAGCGGGGCGGGTCGCACAGATACGCAGTATTTT.